These 22 T cell receptor beta chains were all obtained from the same sample, sequenced in a study of control samples from healthy donors and cancer patients. Some clones are missing from TCRdb's copy, which holds only in-frame ones; the method was immunoSEQ multiplex PCR. The sample records over 100,000 clones, approximately 90% being singletons. Sequencing input: blood. The receptors come from a man aged 35-49 years in good health.

The count of this clone is one. The chain joins TRBV6-5 to TRBJ1-6; D may be TRBD1 (5 bases). Looked up from germline, CDR1 is MNHEY and CDR2 is SVGAGI. There are 15 residues in the CDR3. The V end was cut by 0 bases, the J end by 10 bases, with 13 bases between. The CDR3 protein is CASSYSRSGESPLHF. The DNA for the CDR3 is TGTGCCAGCAGTTACTCGAGGTCGGGGGAGTCACCCCTCCACTTT.

J is TRBJ2-7 and V is TRBV11-2; no firm D call. The germline CDR1 and CDR2 sequences are SGHAT and FQNNGV. This CDR3 comprises 11 residues. V was shortened by 5 bases and J by 7 bases, with 9 bases between the two germline ends. This CDR3 is CASSPGMEQYF. CDR3 in DNA: TGTGCCAGCAGCCCTGGCATGGAGCAGTACTTC.

This rearrangement joins TRBV2 to TRBJ2-7; possibly TRBD2 for D (5 bases). The germline gives CDR1 SNHLY, CDR2 FYNNEI. V lost 7 bases to trimming and J lost 2 bases, with 9 bases between them. This CDR3 has 12 amino acids. The CDR3 coding sequence is TGTGCCAGCACGCCTAGCACCTACGAGCAGTACTTC. It specifies CASTPSTYEQYF.

This clone was picked up one time. The chain is built from TRBV9 and TRBJ1-5; weak D call: TRBD1 (5 bases). The V end was cut by 4 bases, the J end by 3 bases, with 8 bases between. CDR3 length: 13 residues. The germline gives CDR1 SGDLS, CDR2 YYNGEE. The DNA of the CDR3 is TGTGCCAGCAGCCCGACAGTCAATCAGCCCCAGCATTTT. Its protein product is CASSPTVNQPQHF.

The chain uses TRBV13 and TRBJ1-1; D is undetermined. Trimming shortened V by 1 base and J by 7 bases, and 25 bases separated the two germline ends. Germline values: CDR1 PRHDT, CDR2 FYEKMQ (reference sequence). CDR3 length equals 18 residues. The CDR3 nucleotides read TGTGCCAGCAGCTTAGAATCTACCCGGGGAACCCCTCAGGATGAAGCTTTCTTT. It yields the protein CASSLESTRGTPQDEAFF. The full variable domain, with the rest looked up from reference TRBV13 and TRBJ1-1, is AAGVIQSPRHLIKEKRETATLKCYPIPRHDTVYWYQQGPGQDPQFLISFYEKMQSDKGSIPDRFSAQQFSDYHSELNMSSLELGDSALYFCASSLESTRGTPQDEAFFGQGTRLTVV.

The chain combines TRBV9 with TRBJ2-3; D unresolved. Germline V gives CDR1 SGDLS, CDR2 YYNGEE. Trimming pared 0 bases from V and 4 bases from J, leaving 3 bases between. The length of the CDR3 is 12 residues. The CDR3 DNA reads TGTGCCAGCAGCGTAGTCTCAGATACGCAGTATTTT. This codes for CASSVVSDTQYF.

The chain employs TRBV28 and TRBJ1-4; D gene ambiguous. The CDR3 runs 17 residues. Trimming took 8 bases from V and 0 from J, leaving 19 bases between them. Germline V gene data show CDR1 as MDHEN and CDR2 as SYDVKM. CDR3 loop: CASRGFQVASTNEKLFF. CDR3 nucleotides: TGTGCCAGCCGAGGATTTCAGGTAGCCTCAACTAATGAAAAACTGTTTTTT.

V gene TRBV11-2 combines with J gene TRBJ2-5; no clear D gene. CDR3 length: 16 amino acids. V was shortened by 3 bases and J by 2 bases, with 16 bases between the two germline ends. CDR1 is SGHAT, CDR2 FQNNGV, per germline. CDR3 DNA: TGTGCCAGCAGCTTTAAGCGAACCCCTATTCAAGAGACCCAGTACTTC. Its protein is CASSFKRTPIQETQYF.

The J gene is TRBJ1-5, the V gene TRBV6-1; D unresolved. V was clipped by 1 base and J by 6 bases, with 7 bases between them. Germline CDR1 and CDR2: MNHNS and SASEGT. CDR3 length: 13 amino acids. The CDR3 bases are TGTGCCAGCAGTGAAGGGTTGGGTCAGCCCCAGCATTTT. It codes for CASSEGLGQPQHF.

This clone was picked up one time. J is TRBJ2-2 and V is TRBV7-9, with 9 bases fitting TRBD2. CDR3 length equals 16 residues. J lost 7 bases, V lost 5 bases, and 11 bases had no gene match. CDR1 and CDR2 from the germline V gene are SEHNR and FQNEAQ (reference sequence). The CDR3 DNA is TGTGCCAGCAGCGGGCGCGGGGGGGCCCGGGTCGGGGAGCTGTTTTTT. Residues: CASSGRGGARVGELFF. Full variable domain (missing parts from reference TRBV7-9 and TRBJ2-2): DTGVSQNPRHKITKRGQNVTFRCDPISEHNRLYWYRQTLGQGPEFLTYFQNEAQLEKSRLLSDRFSAERPKGSFSTLEIQRTEQGDSAMYLCASSGRGGARVGELFFGEGSRLTVL.

The chain employs TRBV12-3 or TRBV12-4 and TRBJ2-2; D not certain. The V and J ends lost 3 bases and 7 bases respectively, with 9 bases between them. The CDR3 covers 13 residues. The DNA of the CDR3 is TGTGCCAGCAGTTTGATGGGTGTCGGGGAGCTGTTTTTT. It specifies CASSLMGVGELFF.

This chain connects TRBV2 to TRBJ2-1; no definite D call. Deletions cut 4 bases from V and 10 bases from J, with 14 bases between. This CDR3 is 13 amino acids long. CDR1 and CDR2 from the germline V gene are SNHLY and FYNNEI. CDR3 coding DNA: TGTGCCAGCAGTGTTCCCCCCGCTAGGGAGCAGTTCTTC. It translates to CASSVPPAREQFF.

This sequence joins TRBV28 and TRBJ1-2, with D maybe TRBD1 (5 bases). Germline-derived CDR1 and CDR2 are MDHEN and SYDVKM. CDR3 length: 13 residues. Trimming cost V 3 bases and J 8 bases, with 13 bases left between them. CDR3: CASSFQGRAGYTF. The CDR3 nucleotides read TGTGCCAGCAGTTTCCAGGGACGGGCGGGCTACACCTTC.

The genes are TRBV12-3 or TRBV12-4 and TRBJ2-7; 7 positions match TRBD1. The V gene end was trimmed by 6 bases and the J gene end by 6 bases; junction bases not matched to a gene: 8. The CDR3 consists of 13 residues. CDR3 sequence: CASSPYRGGEQYF. The CDR3 DNA reads TGTGCCAGCAGCCCTTACAGGGGTGGCGAGCAGTACTTC.

V and J are TRBV5-5 and TRBJ1-3, with 8 bases identical to TRBD1. Germline lookup yields CDR1 SGHKS and CDR2 YYEKEE (reference sequence). The J segment lost 2 bases and the V segment lost 0 bases, leaving 1 base of the junction unmatched. The CDR3 sequence is 15 residues long. CDR3: CASSLATGAGNTIYF. The CDR3 coding sequence is TGTGCCAGCAGCTTGGCGACAGGGGCTGGAAACACCATATATTTT.

The chain combines TRBV11-3 with TRBJ1-2, with D possibly being TRBD1 (6 bases). This CDR3 spans 13 amino acids. The V and J ends lost 4 bases and 4 bases respectively, with 10 bases between them. Germline values: CDR1 SGHNT, CDR2 YENEEA. The CDR3 region is CASSSGGAYGYTF. CDR3 nucleotide sequence: TGTGCCAGCAGCTCCGGGGGGGCCTATGGCTACACCTTC.

V and J are TRBV25-1 and TRBJ1-5, with D perhaps TRBD1 (5 bases). Germline V CDR1 and CDR2: MGHDK, SYGVNS. This CDR3 is 13 amino acids long. Trimming shortened V by 4 bases and J by 5 bases, and 9 bases separated the two germline ends. Here the CDR3 DNA reads TGTGCCAGCAGTGCAGGGTTCCATCAGCCCCAGCATTTT. Translated, it gives CASSAGFHQPQHF.

The V gene is TRBV5-1, the J gene TRBJ2-3; D is uncertain. The CDR3 runs 12 residues. The V end lost 5 bases, the J end lost 3 bases, and 7 bases lay between the germline ends. Germline V gene lookup returns CDR1 SGHRS and CDR2 YFSETQ. The CDR3, as DNA: TGCGCCAGCAGAGTCGAGACAGATACGCAGTATTTT. It is translated as CASRVETDTQYF.

V usage is TRBV10-2 and J usage is TRBJ2-7; weak D call: TRBD2 (6 bases). The CDR3 is made up of 15 amino acids. Trimming shortened V by 1 base and J by 4 bases, and 14 bases separated the two germline ends. Looked up from germline, CDR1 is WSHSY and CDR2 is SAAADI. The CDR3 sequence is CASSEFPEGGYEQYF. DNA of the CDR3: TGCGCCAGCAGTGAGTTTCCGGAGGGCGGGTACGAGCAGTACTTC.

As for this clone: One end of the junction fails to match germline, which may point to a read error. This chain joins TRBV7-7 and TRBJ2-7; D gene unclear. CDR3 size: 19 residues. Germline assignment: CDR1 SSHAT and CDR2 FNYEAQ (reference sequence). For the CDR3, the DNA is TGTGCTAGCAGCTTAGCAGGACGGAGCGCTTCCCTTTCCCCGCGAGAGCAGTACTTC. This sequence encodes CASSLAGRSASLSPREQYF.

This clone was observed a handful of times. The chain has TRBV24-1 and TRBJ2-7; maybe TRBD2 (5 bases). Trimming took 4 bases from V and 3 from J, leaving 15 bases between them. Germline V gene data show CDR1 as KGHDR and CDR2 as SFDVKD. The CDR3 loop spans 15 amino acids. The CDR3, as DNA: TGTGCCACCAGTGACCACCTCAGCGGCCTCTACGAGCAGTACTTC. Encoded protein: CATSDHLSGLYEQYF.

The J gene is TRBJ2-2, the V gene TRBV19, with D unresolved. V was shortened by 7 bases and J by 3 bases, with 9 bases between the two germline ends. There are 13 residues in the CDR3. Germline-derived CDR1 and CDR2 are LNHDA and SQIVND (reference sequence). The CDR3 DNA sequence: TGTGCCAGTACTGGGCGAGACACCGGGGAGCTGTTTTTT. Its translation is CASTGRDTGELFF.